One and the same sample provided the 13 T cell receptor beta chains below, sequenced in a study of CD8 T cells in Susac syndrome. A quantity of about 0.5 to 1 ug RNA underwent reverse transcription using random hexamers. TCRdb itself ran the immunoSEQ multiplex PCR reads through MiXCR, one entry per CDR3 protein. Found here are about 250,000 distinct CDR3 sequences, over 85% of them singletons; the top ten hold about 0.071%. The sample was CD4+ T cells from PBMCs. The receptors originated from a human donor with multiple sclerosis.

The chain is built from TRBV2 and TRBJ1-1; possible D gene TRBD1, 5 bases. The CDR3 contains 15 residues. The V gene's germline CDR1 is SNHLY and CDR2 FYNNEI. V was trimmed by 6 bases and J by 5 bases, leaving 19 bases between them. The CDR3, as DNA: TGTGCCAGCAGCTCACCGGCGGGGGGTGCTACTGAAGCTTTCTTT. Its translation: CASSSPAGGATEAFF. Full variable domain (remainder filled in from reference TRBV2 and TRBJ1-1): EPEVTQTPSHQVTQMGQEVILRCVPISNHLYFYWYRQILGQKVEFLVSFYNNEISEKSEIFDDQFSVERPDGSNFTLKIRSTKLEDSAMYFCASSSPAGGATEAFFGQGTRLTVV.

As to this clonotype: Relative to the germline gene, one junction end is altered; a read error may explain this. The chain couples TRBV7-7 to TRBJ2-1, with 11 bases fitting TRBD1. This CDR3 region has 16 residues. Germline V lookup: CDR1 SSHAT, CDR2 FNYEAQ (reference sequence). The chain's CDR3 is CASSLAPGQGDNEQFF. As DNA, the CDR3 is TGTGCTAGCAGCTTAGCGCCGGGACAGGGGGACAATGAGCAGTTCTTC.

The rearrangement uses TRBV7-3 and TRBJ2-2; D not certain. The CDR3 is 17 residues long. V was trimmed by 4 bases and J by 2 bases, leaving 17 bases between them. Germline V gene data show CDR1 as SGHTA and CDR2 as FQGTGA. This CDR3 reads CASSSLTTGFNTGELFF. As DNA, the CDR3 is TGTGCCAGCAGCTCGTTGACCACGGGCTTCAACACCGGGGAGCTGTTTTTT.

The rearrangement uses TRBV15 and TRBJ1-4; no clear D gene. V was shortened by 0 bases and J by 7 bases, with 3 bases between the two germline ends. This CDR3 has 12 residues. Germline-derived CDR1 and CDR2 are LNHNV and YYDKDF (reference sequence). The CDR3 DNA reads as TGTGCCACCAGCAGAGATCGTGAAAAACTGTTTTTT. Its protein product is CATSRDREKLFF.

V and J are TRBV6-6 and TRBJ1-2; D perhaps matches TRBD1 (6 bases). The V and J ends lost 5 bases and 4 bases respectively, with 8 bases between them. Germline CDR1 and CDR2: MNHNY and SVGAGI (reference sequence). The CDR3 contains 12 residues. CDR3 sequence (DNA): TGTGCCAGCAGTGGGACAAGCTATGGCTACACCTTC. Its translation is CASSGTSYGYTF.

This clonotype appeared a single time. The V call is TRBV7-2, the J call TRBJ2-3; D gene unclear. V was clipped by 0 bases and J by 2 bases, with 3 bases between them. There are 13 residues in the CDR3. The germline V gene encodes CDR1 SGHTA and CDR2 FQGNSA. CDR3 loop: CASSLADTDTQYF. CDR3 in DNA: TGTGCCAGCAGCTTAGCGGACACAGATACGCAGTATTTT.

The chain has TRBV28 and TRBJ1-1; D is unclear. The V gene's germline CDR1 is MDHEN and CDR2 SYDVKM. CDR3 length: 11 residues. V shed 6 bases and J shed 4 bases, with 6 bases lying between them. The CDR3 DNA sequence: TGTGCCAGCAGGGAGGGCACTGAAGCTTTCTTT. This sequence encodes CASREGTEAFF.

This clonotype has more than one count but fewer than ten. The rearrangement links TRBV12-3 or TRBV12-4 to TRBJ1-1, with a weak D call TRBD1 (5 bases). Trimming removed 3 bases from V and 5 bases from J, with 13 bases in between. The CDR3 spans 14 residues. In nucleotides, the CDR3 is TGTGCCAGCAGTTTGCGGGGCTCGGGTACTGAAGCTTTCTTT. This translates into CASSLRGSGTEAFF.

The rearrangement uses TRBV5-1 and TRBJ2-7; no firm D call. This CDR3 contains 12 residues. V was shortened by 0 bases and J by 2 bases, with 3 bases between the two germline ends. Germline CDR1 SGHRS, CDR2 YFSETQ. The CDR3: CASSLAAYEQYV. The CDR3, as DNA: TGCGCCAGCAGCTTGGCGGCCTACGAGCAGTACGTC.

CDR3 DNA: TGTGCCATCAGTCCTACAGCCCAAACCGGGACTAGCGGGAGGGCCCCGAACACCGGGGAGCTGTTTTTT. Residues: CAISPTAQTGTSGRAPNTGELFF. The gene calls are TRBV10-3 and TRBJ2-2, with TRBD2 matching 16 bases. V was pared by 5 bases and J by 0 bases, with 18 bases of the junction left unmatched. Looked up from germline, CDR1 is ENHRY and CDR2 is SYGVKD. The length of the CDR3 is 23 residues.

The J gene is TRBJ1-5, the V gene TRBV19; D possibly corresponds to TRBD1 (5 bases). Germline V gene lookup returns CDR1 LNHDA and CDR2 SQIVND (reference sequence). V was pared by 4 bases and J by 2 bases, with 15 bases between. CDR3 length: 16 amino acids. For the CDR3, the DNA is TGTGCCAGTAGTACTCCGCAGGGACGAGGCAATCAGCCCCAGCATTTT. Protein sequence: CASSTPQGRGNQPQHF.

The genes are TRBV27 and TRBJ1-2, with 7 bases fitting TRBD1. The V segment lost 2 bases and the J segment 4 bases; nucleotides outside the gene matches: 13. The CDR3 loop spans 17 amino acids. CDR1 and CDR2 (germline): MNHEY, SMNVEV (reference sequence). The CDR3 DNA sequence: TGTGCCAGCAGTTTAAATGGGGGAGGGAGACAGGGCTATGGCTACACCTTC. This encodes CASSLNGGGRQGYGYTF.

The chain carries TRBV7-2 and TRBJ1-1, with no clear D. The V gene lost 1 base and the J gene lost 11 bases, with 14 bases spanning the gap. Per germline, CDR1 SGHTA and CDR2 FQGNSA. This CDR3 has 13 residues. The CDR3: CASSLDKPSPAFF. The CDR3 nucleotides read TGTGCCAGCAGCTTAGACAAACCTTCGCCGGCTTTCTTT.